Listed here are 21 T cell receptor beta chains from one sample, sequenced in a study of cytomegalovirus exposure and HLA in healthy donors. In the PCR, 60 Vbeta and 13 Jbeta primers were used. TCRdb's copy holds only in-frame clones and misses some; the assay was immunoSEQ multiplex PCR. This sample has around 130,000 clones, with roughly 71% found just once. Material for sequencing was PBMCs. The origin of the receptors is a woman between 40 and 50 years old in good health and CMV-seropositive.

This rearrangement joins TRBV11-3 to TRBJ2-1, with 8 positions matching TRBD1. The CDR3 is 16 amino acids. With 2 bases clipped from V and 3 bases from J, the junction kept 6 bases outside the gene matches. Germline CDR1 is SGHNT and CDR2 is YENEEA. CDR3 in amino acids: CASSLSWTGSYNEQFF. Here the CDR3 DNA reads TGTGCCAGCAGCTTATCTTGGACAGGGAGCTACAATGAGCAGTTCTTC.

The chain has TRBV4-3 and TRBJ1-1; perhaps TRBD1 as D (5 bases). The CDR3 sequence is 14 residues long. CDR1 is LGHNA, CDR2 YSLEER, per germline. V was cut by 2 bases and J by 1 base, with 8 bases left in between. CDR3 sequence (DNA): TGCGCCAGCAGCCAATTAACAGGGAACACTGAAGCTTTCTTT. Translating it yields CASSQLTGNTEAFF.

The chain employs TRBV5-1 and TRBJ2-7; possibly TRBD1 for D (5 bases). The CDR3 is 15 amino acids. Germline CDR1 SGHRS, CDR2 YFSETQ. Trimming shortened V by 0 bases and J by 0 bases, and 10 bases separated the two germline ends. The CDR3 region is CASSLEGRNSYEQYF. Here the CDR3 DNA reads TGCGCCAGCAGCTTGGAGGGGCGGAACTCCTACGAGCAGTACTTC.

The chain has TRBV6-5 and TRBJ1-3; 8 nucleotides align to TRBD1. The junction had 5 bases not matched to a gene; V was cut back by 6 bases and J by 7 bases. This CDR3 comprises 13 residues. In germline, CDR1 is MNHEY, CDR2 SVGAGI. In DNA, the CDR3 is TGTGCCAGCAGCCAACACAGGGGGAACACCATATATTTT. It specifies CASSQHRGNTIYF.

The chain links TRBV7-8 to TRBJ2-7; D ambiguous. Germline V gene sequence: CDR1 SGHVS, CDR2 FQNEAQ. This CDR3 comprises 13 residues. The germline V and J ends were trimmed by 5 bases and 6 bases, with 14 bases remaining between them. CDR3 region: CASSPDHNSEQYF. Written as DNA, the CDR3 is TGTGCCAGCAGCCCTGACCACAACAGCGAGCAGTACTTC. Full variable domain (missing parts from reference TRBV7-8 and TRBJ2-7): GAGVSQSPRYKVAKRGQDVALRCDPISGHVSLFWYQQALGQGPEFLTYFQNEAQLDKSGLPSDRFFAERPEGSVSTLKIQRTQQEDSAVYLCASSPDHNSEQYFGPGTRLTVT.

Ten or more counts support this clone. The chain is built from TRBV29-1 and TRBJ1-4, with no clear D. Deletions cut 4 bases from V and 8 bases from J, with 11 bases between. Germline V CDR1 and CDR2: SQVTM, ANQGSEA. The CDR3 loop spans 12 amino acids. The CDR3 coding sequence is TGCAGCGTTGGACTACTGGGGGAAAAACTGTTTTTT. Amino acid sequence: CSVGLLGEKLFF.

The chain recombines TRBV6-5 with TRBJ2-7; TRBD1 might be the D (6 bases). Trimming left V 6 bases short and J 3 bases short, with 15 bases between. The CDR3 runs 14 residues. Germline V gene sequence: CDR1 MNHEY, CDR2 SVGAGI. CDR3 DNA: TGTGCCAGCAGACAGGGTAGGGGGTACTACGAGCAGTACTTC. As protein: CASRQGRGYYEQYF.

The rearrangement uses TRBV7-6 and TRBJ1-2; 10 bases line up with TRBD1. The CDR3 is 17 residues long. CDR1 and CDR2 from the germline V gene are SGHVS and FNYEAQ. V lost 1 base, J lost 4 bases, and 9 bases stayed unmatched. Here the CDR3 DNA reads TGTGCCAGCAGCTTAGAACCCTATGGACAGGGGGGCTATGGCTACACCTTC. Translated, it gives CASSLEPYGQGGYGYTF.

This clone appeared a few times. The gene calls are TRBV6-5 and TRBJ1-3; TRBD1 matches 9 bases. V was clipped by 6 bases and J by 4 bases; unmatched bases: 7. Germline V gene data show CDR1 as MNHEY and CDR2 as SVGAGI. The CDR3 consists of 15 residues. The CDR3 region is CASSSGQGIGNTIYF. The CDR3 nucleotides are TGTGCCAGCAGCTCTGGACAGGGGATAGGAAACACCATATATTTT.

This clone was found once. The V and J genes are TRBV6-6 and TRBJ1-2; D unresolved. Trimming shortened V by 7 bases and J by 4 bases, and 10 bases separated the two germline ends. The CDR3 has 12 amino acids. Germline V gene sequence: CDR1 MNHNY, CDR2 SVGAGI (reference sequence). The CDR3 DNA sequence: TGTGCCAGCACCCCGGGAGGCTATGGCTACACCTTC. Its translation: CASTPGGYGYTF.

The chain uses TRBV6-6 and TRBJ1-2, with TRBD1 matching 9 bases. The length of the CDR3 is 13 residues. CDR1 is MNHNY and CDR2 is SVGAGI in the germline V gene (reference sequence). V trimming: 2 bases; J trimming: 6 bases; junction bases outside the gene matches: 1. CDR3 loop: CASSYRTGDGYTF. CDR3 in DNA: TGTGCCAGCAGTTACCGGACAGGGGATGGCTACACCTTC.

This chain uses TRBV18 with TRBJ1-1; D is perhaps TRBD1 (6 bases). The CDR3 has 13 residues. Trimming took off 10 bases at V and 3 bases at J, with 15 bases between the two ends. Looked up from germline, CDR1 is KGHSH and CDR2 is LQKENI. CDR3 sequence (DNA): TGTGCCACTTTCGAACAGGGCGACACTGAAGCTTTCTTT. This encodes CATFEQGDTEAFF.

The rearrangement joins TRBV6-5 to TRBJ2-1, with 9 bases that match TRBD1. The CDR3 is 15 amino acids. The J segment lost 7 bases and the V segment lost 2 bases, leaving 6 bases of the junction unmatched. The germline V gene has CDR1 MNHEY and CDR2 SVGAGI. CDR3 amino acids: CASSYGQGSPNEQFF. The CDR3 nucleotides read TGTGCCAGCAGTTACGGACAGGGGTCCCCTAATGAGCAGTTCTTC.

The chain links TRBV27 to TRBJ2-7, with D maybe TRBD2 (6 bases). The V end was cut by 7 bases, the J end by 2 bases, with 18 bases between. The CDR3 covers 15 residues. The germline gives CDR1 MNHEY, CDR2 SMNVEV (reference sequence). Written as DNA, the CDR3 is TGTGCCAGCACCCCGGGGACTGAGGAAGCCTACGAGCAGTACTTC. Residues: CASTPGTEEAYEQYF.

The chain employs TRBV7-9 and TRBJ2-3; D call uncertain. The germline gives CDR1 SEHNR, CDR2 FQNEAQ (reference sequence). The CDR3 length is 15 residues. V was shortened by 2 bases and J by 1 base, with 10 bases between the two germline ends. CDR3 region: CASSLLPGGTDTQYF. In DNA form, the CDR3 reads TGTGCCAGCAGCTTACTCCCCGGAGGCACAGATACGCAGTATTTT.

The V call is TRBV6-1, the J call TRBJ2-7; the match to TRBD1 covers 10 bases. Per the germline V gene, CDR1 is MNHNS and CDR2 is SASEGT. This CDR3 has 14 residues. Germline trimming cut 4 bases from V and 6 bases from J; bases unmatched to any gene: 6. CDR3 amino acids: CASSAPGTGAEQYF. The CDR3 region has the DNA TGTGCCAGCAGTGCCCCCGGGACAGGGGCCGAGCAGTACTTC.

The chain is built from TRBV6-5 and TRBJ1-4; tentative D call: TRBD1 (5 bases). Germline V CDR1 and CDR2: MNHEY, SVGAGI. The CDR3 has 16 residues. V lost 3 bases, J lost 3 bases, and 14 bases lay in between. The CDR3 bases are TGTGCCAGCAGTTATGGGGCTTCACCATCTAATGAAAAACTGTTTTTT. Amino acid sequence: CASSYGASPSNEKLFF.

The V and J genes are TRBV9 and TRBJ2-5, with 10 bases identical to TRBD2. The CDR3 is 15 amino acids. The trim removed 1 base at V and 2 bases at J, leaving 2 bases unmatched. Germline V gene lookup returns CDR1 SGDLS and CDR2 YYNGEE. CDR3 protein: CASSVNSGRQETQYF. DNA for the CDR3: TGTGCCAGCAGCGTAAATAGCGGGAGGCAAGAGACCCAGTACTTC.

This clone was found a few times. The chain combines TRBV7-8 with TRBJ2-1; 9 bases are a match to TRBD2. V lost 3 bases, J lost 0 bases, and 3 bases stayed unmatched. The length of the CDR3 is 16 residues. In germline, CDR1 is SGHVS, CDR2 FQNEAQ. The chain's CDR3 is CASSFLAGRSYNEQFF. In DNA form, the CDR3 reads TGTGCCAGCAGCTTCCTAGCGGGGCGCTCCTACAATGAGCAGTTCTTC. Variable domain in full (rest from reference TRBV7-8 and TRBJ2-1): GAGVSQSPRYKVAKRGQDVALRCDPISGHVSLFWYQQALGQGPEFLTYFQNEAQLDKSGLPSDRFFAERPEGSVSTLKIQRTQQEDSAVYLCASSFLAGRSYNEQFFGPGTRLTVL.

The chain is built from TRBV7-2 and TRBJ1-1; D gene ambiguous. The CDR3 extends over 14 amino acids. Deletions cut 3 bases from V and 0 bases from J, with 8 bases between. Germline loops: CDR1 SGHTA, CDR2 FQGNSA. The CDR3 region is CASSFLTMNTEAFF. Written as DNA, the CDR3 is TGTGCCAGCAGCTTTCTAACTATGAACACTGAAGCTTTCTTT.

CDR3 nucleotide sequence: TGTGCCAGCAGCCTAGGGGACAGGGGCGACACCGGGGAGCTGTTTTTT. This sequence encodes CASSLGDRGDTGELFF. The chain links TRBV28 to TRBJ2-2; 10 nucleotides line up with TRBD1. The trim removed 6 bases at V and 3 bases at J, leaving 7 bases unmatched. This CDR3 is built from 16 residues. From germline, CDR1 is MDHEN and CDR2 SYDVKM.